This TCR beta chain is drawn from a study of CD8 T cells in ankylosing spondylitis. The study, taken as a whole, reports: Disease-linked clones reportedly concentrated significantly in matched ankylosing spondylitis synovial fluid.

This clonotype was recorded at least ten times. Its target is not known. A single record per CDR3 protein comes from TCRdb applying MiXCR to the 5' RACE reads. This sample has 40,000 to 50,000 distinct CDR3 sequences, with roughly 2.6% found just once. The ends were cut back, 0 bases at V and 2 bases at J, with 8 bases in the middle. CDR1 and CDR2 (germline): SGDLS, YYNGEE. CDR3 length equals 14 residues. The sequencing sample was made of blood, either unsorted or a sorted T cell fraction (not recorded which). This receptor was identified in a male donor with ankylosing spondylitis or in good health (not recorded which). This chain links TRBV9 with TRBJ2-5; possibly TRBD2 for D (5 bases). CDR3 DNA: TGTGCCAGCAGCGTAGTCGGGATGCAAGAGACCCAGTACTTC. Protein sequence: CASSVVGMQETQYF. The entire variable domain, with the rest obtained from reference TRBV9 and TRBJ2-5, is as follows: DSGVTQTPKHLITATGQRVTLRCSPRSGDLSVYWYQQSLDQGLQFLIQYYNGEERAKGNILERFSAQQFPDLHSELNLSSLELGDSALYFCASSVVGMQETQYFGPGTRLLVL.